This TCR beta chain was sequenced during a study of cytomegalovirus exposure and HLA in healthy donors. Overall study findings and caveats: It was confirmed in vitro that a few of the CMV-associated chains were specific for CMV antigens.

As to this clone: What it recognizes is unknown. Mismatch with germline at one junction end may stem from a read error. This sample includes further DNA sequences coding for the same CDR3.

Germline CDR1 and CDR2: SGDLS and YYNGEE. The CDR3 totals 16 residues. The PCR employed 60 Vbeta primers together with 13 Jbeta primers. Clones were read by immunoSEQ multiplex PCR, and TCRdb kept only the in-frame ones, dropping some. The sample holds hundreds of thousands of clones, roughly 79% seen once. Sequenced input: PBMCs. V is TRBV9 and J is TRBJ2-7, with 9 bases matching TRBD1. The receptor comes from a woman between 40 and 50 years old in good health and CMV-seronegative. The CDR3 nucleotides are TGTGCTAGCAGCGTCCCCCCGGGACAGGGATCGTACGAGCAGTACTTC. It encodes CASSVPPGQGSYEQYF. Combining the CDR3 with reference TRBV9 and TRBJ2-7 gives the whole variable domain DSGVTQTPKHLITATGQRVTLRCSPRSGDLSVYWYQQSLDQGLQFLIQYYNGEERAKGNILERFSAQQFPDLHSELNLSSLELGDSALYFCASSVPPGQGSYEQYFGPGTRLTVT.